This T cell receptor (beta chain) stems from a study of T cells in Graves' hyperthyroidism and ophthalmopathy. Study-level results: Blood held most thyroid clonotypes expanded above 0.001 frequency.

Amplified TCR beta CDR3 regions derived from RNA transcripts. In the first-round RT-PCR of the TCR CDR3, the HTBI primer set was used. MiXCR was run by TCRdb on the multiplex PCR reads, yielding one entry per CDR3 protein. Of over 700,000 distinct CDR3 sequences in the sample, about two fifths were seen once. This clonotype was seen repeatedly, ten times or more. What it recognizes is unknown. Germline CDR1 DFQATT, CDR2 SNEGSKA (reference sequence). This CDR3 has 14 residues. Trimming shortened V by 3 bases and J by 1 base, and 12 bases separated the two germline ends. The sequence was obtained from a man aged 18 to 30 with Graves' hyperthyroidism. The rearrangement links TRBV20-1 to TRBJ1-1; D uncertain. Sequenced: blood. The chain's CDR3 is CSASSDFWNTEAFF. CDR3 DNA: TGCAGTGCTAGCAGTGACTTCTGGAACACTGAAGCTTTCTTT.